This T cell receptor beta chain was documented in a study of OX40 agonist ivuxolimab in advanced cancers. Looking at the study overall: Dose-escalation patients suffered from hepatocellular carcinoma, melanoma, renal cell or head and neck cancer. Three individuals attained partial responses, comprising one hepatocellular carcinoma case and two cutaneous melanoma cases. Findings and caveats of the study: The mean number of expanded clones was higher in CD8+ T cells than in CD4+.

Method: immunoSEQ multiplex PCR; TCRdb's copy keeps in-frame clones and lacks some. The profile covers about 48,000 clones, with over 75% appearing a single time and around 1.9% taken by the ten largest. Remarks on this clone: Its antigen is as yet unknown.

Germline V CDR1 and CDR2: SGDLS, YYNGEE. The CDR3 extends over 15 amino acids. V shed 4 bases and J 3 bases; nucleotides not matched to a gene: 4. The TCR was taken from an adult with an advanced solid tumor such as melanoma, head and neck, liver or kidney cancer. The gene calls are TRBV9 and TRBJ2-3; 11 bases line up with TRBD1. The material was CD4+ or CD8+ T cells sorted from blood, obtained in a trial of the OX40 agonist ivuxolimab. The CDR3 region has the DNA TGTGCCAGCAGCCTGGGACAGGGGGTAACAGATACGCAGTATTTT. Encoded protein: CASSLGQGVTDTQYF.